This T cell receptor (beta chain) was observed in a study of T cell responses to AZD1222 COVID-19 vaccine. Germline trimming cut 10 bases from V and 5 bases from J; bases unmatched to any gene: 8. The germline CDR1 and CDR2 sequences are SGHRS and YFSETQ. There are 14 residues in the CDR3. Libraries were prepared by immunoSEQ multiplex PCR; TCRdb keeps only in-frame clonotypes and omits some of them. The top ten clones hold about 9.3% of a sample with 90,000 to 140,000 clones, around nine tenths of them seen once. The study's findings and limits: Elevations in Spike-specific TCR breadth and depth followed administration of two AZD1222 doses.

Details on this clone: The antigen is undetermined.

The TCR comes from an adult in good health. The rearrangement uses TRBV5-1 and TRBJ2-1; TRBD2 agrees at 11 bases. Source: peripheral blood, taken on day 0 of AZD1222 vaccination. The CDR3 nucleotides are TGCGCCTCAAGGGAGGGACTAGCGGACAATGAGCAGTTCTTC. This translates into CASREGLADNEQFF. Drawing the rest from reference TRBV5-1 and TRBJ2-1, the complete variable domain is KAGVTQTPRYLIKTRGQQVTLSCSPISGHRSVSWYQQTPGQGLQFLFEYFSETQRNKGNFPGRFSGRQFSNSRSEMNVSTLELGDSALYLCASREGLADNEQFFGPGTRLTVL.